Listed below are T cell receptor beta chains from one sample, sequenced in a study of blood T cell repertoires in COVID-19. TCRdb keeps only in-frame clones here, not all; method: immunoSEQ multiplex PCR. This table holds approximately 170,000 clones, roughly 85% found once. The sample was PBMCs or T cells enriched from blood (not recorded which). The receptors stem from a woman aged 45-59 years who had recovered from COVID-19. CDR3s include the opening cysteine and the closing phenylalanine or tryptophan. D genes are given only for firm matches.

>TRBJ2-2|TRBV15|TRBD1
CATSRGTGQEHTGELFF
>TRBJ1-1|TRBV3-1/TRBV3-2|-
CASRRGSNTEAFF
>TRBJ1-5|TRBV3-1/TRBV3-2|-
CASSQGDSYQPQHF
>TRBJ1-1|TRBV7-2|-
CASRSAPGTEAFF
>TRBJ1-5|TRBV12-3/TRBV12-4|-
CARGGPYNQPQHF
>TRBJ1-6|TRBV7-2|-
CASSLVGGPTKYNSPLHF
>TRBJ2-1|TRBV3-1/TRBV3-2|-
CASSPETDSSSSYNEQFF
>TRBJ2-3|TRBV5-1|-
CASSSGDTQYF
>TRBJ2-3|TRBV29-1|-
CSPMRADTQYF
>TRBJ1-6|TRBV12-3/TRBV12-4|-
CASSFSGNSPLHF
>TRBJ1-5|TRBV19|TRBD1
CASSMGQGSNQPQHF
>TRBJ2-5|TRBV19|TRBD1
CASSTAARQGQETQYF
>TRBJ1-1|TRBV27|-
CASSLRRDTGPGTEAFF
>TRBJ2-3|TRBV6-6|-
CASSLSGLSTDTQYF
>TRBJ2-1|TRBV9|-
CASSESGISYNEQFF
>TRBJ1-2|TRBV18|TRBD1
CASSPGGQGASHYGYTF
>TRBJ1-4|TRBV9|TRBD1
CASSVASGEQGGEKLFF
>TRBJ2-1|TRBV19|-
CASSISEVPNEQFF